This TCR beta chain appears in the sequencing data of a study of shared clonotypes between healthy human individuals. General study findings and limits: Four donors had 4% to 6.5% of their naive CD4 clonotypes in common.

Within Nashville, Tennessee resided all donors, each a Caucasian adult. The investigators split CD4+ cells into a CD45RA+ naive subset and a CD45RA-negative memory subset. CDR1 is SGHKS, CDR2 YYEKEE, per germline (reference sequence). V lost 4 bases, J lost 2 bases, and 7 bases stayed unmatched. The CDR3 contains 15 residues. Turning to this clone: Its antigen is currently unknown.

Every subset had its genomic DNA shared out evenly among several immunoSEQ plates. Only in-frame clones appear in the TCRdb table, and some are missing; sequencing was by immunoSEQ multiplex PCR. The profile shows approximately 620,000 clones, about 96% of them singletons. The sequencing sample was made of naive CD4+ T cells sorted from blood. Subset denoted: CD45RA+ positively selected. This rearrangement joins TRBV5-5 to TRBJ1-2; 8 bases line up with TRBD1. This sequence was found in a woman under 40 in good health. The CDR3, as DNA: TGTGCCAGCAGCCAACCGGACAGGGCGAACTATGGCTACACCTTC. Encoded protein: CASSQPDRANYGYTF.